This is a list of T cell receptor beta chains from one sample in a study of blood T cell repertoires in COVID-19. The protocol was immunoSEQ multiplex PCR, while the TCRdb copy is restricted to in-frame clones and leaves out a portion. This table has 150,000 or so clones, roughly 87% appearing once. Sequences were obtained from PBMCs or T cells enriched from blood (not recorded which). Source of these receptors: a human donor with acute COVID-19. The donor label of this sample is uncertain. Both conserved end residues are trimmed from each CDR3. The order of the fields is clone size, J gene, V gene, CDR3 protein. Not all rows give a size; the values are once, few, many and, for expanded clones, a class.

>.|TRBJ2-7|TRBV3-1/TRBV3-2
ASSPRDWAREQY
>.|TRBJ1-5|TRBV5-1
ASSTDSNQPQH
>.|TRBJ1-5|TRBV7-9
ASSLGLAGPQH
>.|TRBJ2-3|TRBV4-3
ASSQGYGRTDTQY
>.|TRBJ1-2|TRBV10-2
ASRRGTGSNYGYT
>.|TRBJ2-7|TRBV5-8
ASSLMLGLEPEQY
>.|TRBJ1-4|TRBV9
ASSVADTYNEKLF
>few|TRBJ1-3|TRBV9
ASSVDRGGGNTIY
>.|TRBJ1-1|TRBV19
ASSIGQEAF
>once|TRBJ2-6|TRBV2
ASSEGAISGANVLT
>.|TRBJ2-2|TRBV9
ASTRTSGITGELF
>.|TRBJ2-3|TRBV15
ATSRDMSSGDTQY
>.|TRBJ1-2|TRBV6-1
ASSTTGAFYGYT
>.|TRBJ1-2|TRBV13
ASSLGTGDLGYT
>.|TRBJ2-7|TRBV5-1
ASSLAGGAPNEQY
>.|TRBJ2-1|TRBV11-2
ASSLEGYEQF
>.|TRBJ2-7|TRBV3-1/TRBV3-2
ASSFRTSGSSYEQY
>.|TRBJ2-1|TRBV10-3
AISSQGGDYNEQF
>.|TRBJ2-7|TRBV7-2
ASSVISGGSLSYEQY
>.|TRBJ1-5|TRBV5-3
ARSWPQGAPESNQPQH
>.|TRBJ1-1|TRBV19
ASSIGKGALGTEAF
>few|TRBJ1-4|TRBV5-6
ASSFTGTGPNEKLF
>few|TRBJ2-7|TRBV19
ASTVGPSSYEQY
>.|TRBJ1-1|TRBV6-2/TRBV6-3
ASRYTTEAF